This is a list of T cell receptor beta chains from one sample in a study of identical twins' blood T cells. TCRdb processed the 5' RACE reads anew with MiXCR; each CDR3 protein has one entry. The profile shows fewer than 450,000 distinct CDR3 sequences, 28% of them singletons. Sequences were obtained from PBMCs. These receptors all come from a woman aged 18 to 55 in good health. Both conserved end residues are part of each CDR3.

>TRBV5-4
CASSSSTGRAGKNEQFF
>TRBV6-1
CASSADYSNQPQHF
>TRBV3-1
CASSLQSGGEKLFF
>TRBV2
CATQGRLYGYTF
>TRBV6-6
CARLTGDPLEPQHF
>TRBV29-1
CSGGRLNTEAFF
>TRBV11-2
CASSSLAGGWGNEQFF
>TRBV20-1
CSAKGGETQYF
>TRBV3-1
CASSQGALGNEKLFF
>TRBV18
CASSLLYKEETQYF
>TRBV4-3
CASSPGPVNTEAFF
>TRBV11-2
CASSSSAGEGLEQFF
>TRBV29-1
CSVGNRQETQYF
>TRBV5-1
CASSFKGLAPYSTDTQYF
>TRBV12-3/TRBV12-4
CASSLAHRADEQFF
>TRBV19
CASKGQGGYEQYF
>TRBV27
CASNRQGNNSPLHF
>TRBV6-2/TRBV6-3
CASSYGGTGNQPQHF
>TRBV18
CASSPIQDTNTEAFF
>TRBV27
CASSLGGTPLEAQYF
>TRBV21-1
CASSKFEVIPYEQYF
>TRBV7-2
CVSSLAEKDGYTF
>TRBV18
CASSPQGGRNTEAFF